The present TCR beta chain was sequenced within a study of T cell repertoires in cytomegalovirus infection. Turning to the study itself: Indicated by public TCR beta signatures were CMV infection and matching HLA type. Study-wide points: Across the ex vivo response, the dominant clonotypes were HLA-C-restricted CMV-specific TCR beta clonotypes. Cumulated frequencies of public TCR beta families served to identify carriers of CMV plus the relevant HLA.

CDR1 is DFQATT, CDR2 SNEGSKA, per germline (reference sequence). V was cut by 0 bases and J by 1 base, with 9 bases left in between. This CDR3 is built from 14 residues. Comment on this clonotype: No antigen is known for it.

MiXCR, applied by TCRdb to the reads, yields one record per CDR3 protein. The table records nearly 650,000 distinct CDR3 sequences, 20% to 25% of them present only once. The rearrangement uses TRBV20-1 and TRBJ1-1; no reliable D call. Sequencing was performed on CD8+ T cells from PBMCs. The TCR sequence derives from a human donor in good health (CMV status not recorded). Some clones in this sample may be carry-over from other donors' samples. The CDR3, as DNA: TGCAGTGCTAGAGACCGGACGGCGAACACTGAAGCTTTCTTT. Its protein is CSARDRTANTEAFF.